Shown below are 27 T cell receptor beta chains from a single sample sequenced in a study of blood T cell repertoires in COVID-19. TCRdb keeps only in-frame clones here, not all; method: immunoSEQ multiplex PCR. This table has about 230,000 clones, roughly 80% appearing once. The source material was peripheral blood. All receptors derive from a woman over 75 with active or convalescent COVID-19.

The chain employs TRBV9 and TRBJ2-7; 12 positions match TRBD2. Trimming cost V 10 bases and J 5 bases; bases outside gene matches: 13. Germline loops: CDR1 SGDLS, CDR2 YYNGEE. CDR3 length: 15 amino acids. The CDR3 coding sequence is TGTGCCGGGCTACCTAGCGGGAGGGAGGTCCACGAGCAGTACTTC. Its protein is CAGLPSGREVHEQYF.

This clone came up a few times. The gene calls are TRBV5-4 and TRBJ2-1; D might be TRBD2 (6 bases). The germline V gene encodes CDR1 SGHNT and CDR2 YYREEE (reference sequence). The CDR3 runs to 15 residues. V lost 0 bases and J 7 bases, leaving 14 bases between the germline ends. CDR3: CASSLASSVANEQFF. Written as DNA, the CDR3 is TGTGCCAGCAGCTTGGCGTCTAGCGTTGCGAATGAGCAGTTCTTC.

The chain is built from TRBV5-4 and TRBJ2-7, with 8 bases aligning to TRBD2. With 0 bases clipped from V and 2 bases from J, the junction kept 4 bases outside the gene matches. CDR3 length equals 15 residues. The germline gives CDR1 SGHNT, CDR2 YYREEE (reference sequence). The CDR3 DNA is TGTGCCAGCAGCTTGGGTGGCGGGAGGCCCTACGAGCAGTACTTC. It is translated as CASSLGGGRPYEQYF.

The V gene is TRBV7-2, the J gene TRBJ2-1; the D gene is possibly TRBD1 (5 bases). Germline loops: CDR1 SGHTA, CDR2 FQGNSA. V was clipped by 1 base and J by 7 bases, with 5 bases between them. The CDR3 contains 12 residues. For the CDR3, the DNA is TGTGCCAGCAGCTTAGAGGGGAATGAGCAGTTCTTC. Translation gives CASSLEGNEQFF. Full variable domain (rest looked up from reference TRBV7-2 and TRBJ2-1): GAGVSQSPSNKVTEKGKDVELRCDPISGHTALYWYRQSLGQGLEFLIYFQGNSAPDKSGLPSDRFSAERTGGSVSTLTIQRTQQEDSAVYLCASSLEGNEQFFGPGTRLTVL.

The V and J genes are TRBV11-3 and TRBJ2-1; TRBD2 agrees at 9 bases. Germline V gene sequence: CDR1 SGHNT, CDR2 YENEEA. The CDR3 extends over 16 amino acids. V lost 4 bases, J lost 1 base, and 5 bases stayed unmatched. The CDR3 sequence is CASSSLAGESYNEQFF. CDR3 bases: TGTGCCAGCAGCTCCTTAGCGGGAGAATCCTACAATGAGCAGTTCTTC.

This chain uses TRBV27 with TRBJ1-1, with D perhaps matching TRBD1 (5 bases). CDR3 length equals 15 residues. Germline assignment: CDR1 MNHEY and CDR2 SMNVEV (reference sequence). Trimming took off 3 bases at V and 4 bases at J, with 15 bases between the two ends. The CDR3 protein is CASSFGSGVGTEAFF. Written as DNA, the CDR3 is TGTGCCAGCAGTTTTGGGTCGGGGGTCGGCACTGAAGCTTTCTTT.

Of note for this clone: Other DNA sequences of this sample code for an identical CDR3. The chain is built from TRBV2 and TRBJ1-1, with a tentative D call TRBD1 (5 bases). Deletions cut 3 bases from V and 3 bases from J, with 11 bases between. Germline CDR1 and CDR2: SNHLY and FYNNEI. The CDR3 runs 14 residues. The DNA for the CDR3 is TGTGCCAGCAGTGAGGGGCAGGGCTACACTGAAGCTTTCTTT. Amino acids: CASSEGQGYTEAFF.

The table lists this clone with a count of one. The chain employs TRBV10-3 and TRBJ1-1, with 9 bases that match TRBD1. V lost 4 bases to trimming and J lost 1 base; unmatched junction nucleotides: 7. Germline-derived CDR1 and CDR2 are ENHRY and SYGVKD. The CDR3 extends over 16 amino acids. The CDR3 nucleotides read TGTGCCATCAGTGGGGGACAGGGAATGGGGAACACTGAAGCTTTCTTT. As protein: CAISGGQGMGNTEAFF.

The rearrangement uses TRBV23-1 and TRBJ2-1, with unresolved D. TRBV23-1 is identified as an open reading frame with a role that is uncertain. The CDR3 covers 16 residues. Trimming took off 11 bases at V and 3 bases at J, with 23 bases between the two ends. CDR3 nucleotide sequence: TGCGCCCCGCGCCCTTGTGCGTCAATCCGCTACAATGAGCAGTTCTTC. Amino acid sequence: CAPRPCASIRYNEQFF.

This clone was recorded once. The V call is TRBV5-1, the J call TRBJ2-5, with D possibly being TRBD2 (5 bases). Germline V lookup: CDR1 SGHRS, CDR2 YFSETQ. The CDR3 loop spans 13 amino acids. V was trimmed by 0 bases and J by 8 bases, leaving 11 bases between them. CDR3 bases: TGCGCCAGCAGCTTGGAAGACGGAGGAACCCAGTACTTC. This encodes CASSLEDGGTQYF.

The genes are TRBV23-1 and TRBJ1-6; 7 bases fit TRBD1. TRBV23-1 is reported as an ORF; its role is uncertain. The CDR3 consists of 16 residues. The V and J ends lost 1 base and 3 bases, in that order; junction bases with no gene match: 3. The DNA for the CDR3 is TGCGCCAGCAGTCAATTCCGGGACAGCTATAATTCACCCCTCCACTTT. This encodes CASSQFRDSYNSPLHF.

A few counts support this clone. J is TRBJ1-6 and V is TRBV9; D possibly corresponds to TRBD1 (6 bases). Trimming took 7 bases from V and 8 from J, leaving 22 bases between them. The CDR3 loop spans 16 amino acids. The germline V gene has CDR1 SGDLS and CDR2 YYNGEE. CDR3 nucleotide sequence: TGTGCCAGCTCGACCGGGACACTCGAGCTGTATTCACCCCTCCACTTT. This sequence encodes CASSTGTLELYSPLHF.

The gene calls are TRBV11-3 and TRBJ2-3; D remains unclear. V dropped 3 bases and J dropped 0 bases, with 4 bases sitting between them. CDR3 size: 13 residues. CDR1 and CDR2 from the germline V gene are SGHNT and YENEEA. In nucleotides, the CDR3 is TGTGCCAGCAGCTTCCAAAGCACAGATACGCAGTATTTT. Amino acids: CASSFQSTDTQYF. The full variable domain, rest sourced from reference TRBV11-3 and TRBJ2-3, is EAGVVQSPRYKIIEKKQPVAFWCNPISGHNTLYWYLQNLGQGPELLIRYENEEAVDDSQLPKDRFSAERLKGVDSTLKIQPAELGDSAVYLCASSFQSTDTQYFGPGTRLTVL.

This clone was observed once. The chain recombines TRBV3-1 (or the pseudogene TRBV3-2) with TRBJ2-3; 8 nucleotides line up with TRBD2. After removal of 4 bases from V and 5 bases from J, the junction contained 2 bases not matched to a gene. CDR1 LGHDT and CDR2 YNNKEL come from the germline V gene (reference sequence). This CDR3 has 13 amino acids. The chain's CDR3 is CASSRRGGDTQYF. The CDR3 DNA sequence: TGTGCCAGCAGCCGTCGGGGGGGAGATACGCAGTATTTT.

The rearrangement joins TRBV27 to TRBJ1-2, with 8 bases lining up with TRBD1. V lost 4 bases, J lost 7 bases, and 14 bases stayed unmatched. Germline V gene data show CDR1 as MNHEY and CDR2 as SMNVEV (reference sequence). This CDR3 is built from 16 residues. CDR3 DNA: TGTGCCAGCAGTTCGCGGACAGGGTGGGTCCCAGGTGGCTACACCTTC. This translates into CASSSRTGWVPGGYTF.

The V call is TRBV24-1, the J call TRBJ2-1; TRBD1 might be the D (6 bases). The CDR3 spans 16 residues. Germline V lookup: CDR1 KGHDR, CDR2 SFDVKD. The V end lost 4 bases, the J end lost 8 bases, and 20 bases lay between the germline ends. The CDR3: CATSESGTSTGDEQFF. In DNA form, the CDR3 reads TGTGCCACCAGTGAATCCGGGACAAGCACCGGAGATGAGCAGTTCTTC.

CDR3 nucleotide sequence: TGTGCCAGCAGCGTAGGATCAGGGTCTAAAGGCGAGCAGTACTTC. Its translation: CASSVGSGSKGEQYF. The chain links TRBV9 to TRBJ2-7; possible D gene TRBD1, 5 bases. The V end lost 0 bases, the J end lost 6 bases, and 16 bases lay between the germline ends. The CDR3 extends over 15 amino acids. Germline V gene data show CDR1 as SGDLS and CDR2 as YYNGEE.

This chain uses TRBV6-5 with TRBJ1-3, with a possible D match to TRBD1 (5 bases). Germline V CDR1 and CDR2: MNHEY, SVGAGI. The CDR3 loop spans 14 amino acids. The V end lost 2 bases, the J end lost 3 bases, and 8 bases lay between the germline ends. CDR3 protein: CASSYVGDGNTIYF. CDR3 bases: TGTGCCAGCAGTTACGTAGGGGATGGAAACACCATATATTTT.

J is TRBJ1-5 and V is TRBV6-2 or TRBV6-3; tentative D call: TRBD1 (5 bases). V lost 3 bases and J lost 0, with 15 bases in between. The CDR3 loop spans 17 amino acids. Germline V lookup: CDR1 MNHEY, CDR2 SVGEGT. In nucleotides, the CDR3 is TGTGCCAGCAGTTATACGGAGGGGACCTATAGCAATCAGCCCCAGCATTTT. It is translated as CASSYTEGTYSNQPQHF.

CDR3 protein: CATSPRDRGYEKLFF. CDR3 nucleotides: TGTGCCACCAGCCCCCGGGACAGGGGTTACGAAAAACTGTTTTTT. J is TRBJ1-4 and V is TRBV15; 10 bases agree with TRBD1. This CDR3 region has 15 residues. The V gene end was trimmed by 5 bases and the J gene end by 8 bases; junction bases not matched to a gene: 8. Looked up from germline, CDR1 is LNHNV and CDR2 is YYDKDF (reference sequence).

This clone was seen only a few times. CDR3 coding DNA: TGTGCCAGCAGCTTGGCCAAGGACAGGTTAGCAGGTGAGCAGTTCTTC. Its protein product is CASSLAKDRLAGEQFF. The chain employs TRBV5-4 and TRBJ2-1; TRBD1 matches at 7 bases. Unmatched junction bases numbered 12, after V lost 0 bases and J lost 9 bases. This CDR3 has 16 amino acids. The germline gives CDR1 SGHNT, CDR2 YYREEE (reference sequence).

The chain couples TRBV6-5 to TRBJ1-5; no clear D gene. The germline V and J ends were trimmed by 6 bases and 0 bases, with 6 bases remaining between them. The CDR3 extends over 13 amino acids. Germline V lookup: CDR1 MNHEY, CDR2 SVGAGI. The CDR3: CASRVDSNQPQHF. CDR3 nucleotide sequence: TGTGCCAGCAGGGTAGATAGCAATCAGCCCCAGCATTTT.

This clone was found once. The chain has TRBV7-2 and TRBJ2-5; D is uncertain. Germline assignment: CDR1 SGHTA and CDR2 FQGNSA. The CDR3 loop spans 13 amino acids. Trimming removed 4 bases from V and 5 bases from J, with 11 bases in between. The CDR3 is CASSYSVGETQYF. The CDR3 region has the DNA TGTGCCAGCAGCTATAGTGTCGGGGAGACCCAGTACTTC.

The chain recombines TRBV11-3 with TRBJ2-3, with a possible D match to TRBD2 (5 bases). Germline V gives CDR1 SGHNT, CDR2 YENEEA. Trimming shortened V by 5 bases and J by 1 base, and 10 bases separated the two germline ends. The CDR3 sequence is 14 residues long. This CDR3 is CASSNNGGTDTQYF. The CDR3 DNA sequence: TGTGCCAGCAGCAACAACGGGGGCACAGATACGCAGTATTTT. The variable domain in full, completed from reference TRBV11-3 and TRBJ2-3, reads EAGVVQSPRYKIIEKKQPVAFWCNPISGHNTLYWYLQNLGQGPELLIRYENEEAVDDSQLPKDRFSAERLKGVDSTLKIQPAELGDSAVYLCASSNNGGTDTQYFGPGTRLTVL.

The J gene is TRBJ1-2, the V gene TRBV7-2, with D perhaps TRBD1 (5 bases). The germline V gene has CDR1 SGHTA and CDR2 FQGNSA. This CDR3 contains 14 residues. Deletions cut 5 bases from V and 2 bases from J, with 12 bases between. CDR3 in amino acids: CASSPQQENYGYTF. The CDR3 DNA follows: TGTGCCAGCAGCCCTCAACAGGAGAACTATGGCTACACCTTC. The entire variable domain, with the rest obtained from reference TRBV7-2 and TRBJ1-2, is as follows: GAGVSQSPSNKVTEKGKDVELRCDPISGHTALYWYRQSLGQGLEFLIYFQGNSAPDKSGLPSDRFSAERTGGSVSTLTIQRTQQEDSAVYLCASSPQQENYGYTFGSGTRLTVV.

The chain employs TRBV18 and TRBJ2-3, with 8 nucleotides matching TRBD2. From germline, CDR1 is KGHSH and CDR2 LQKENI. V shed 3 bases and J 4 bases; nucleotides not matched to a gene: 9. The CDR3 runs 16 residues. The CDR3 DNA reads as TGTGCCAGCTCACCGGCAACGGGGGGGTTCGCAGATACGCAGTATTTT. Its protein is CASSPATGGFADTQYF.

The chain carries TRBV5-4 and TRBJ1-4; 7 nucleotides line up with TRBD1. V trimming: 1 base; J trimming: 3 bases; junction bases outside the gene matches: 9. The CDR3 spans 17 residues. From germline, CDR1 is SGHNT and CDR2 YYREEE (reference sequence). CDR3: CASSLRQGGAANEKLFF. CDR3 DNA: TGTGCCAGCAGCTTGAGACAGGGCGGTGCGGCTAATGAAAAACTGTTTTTT.